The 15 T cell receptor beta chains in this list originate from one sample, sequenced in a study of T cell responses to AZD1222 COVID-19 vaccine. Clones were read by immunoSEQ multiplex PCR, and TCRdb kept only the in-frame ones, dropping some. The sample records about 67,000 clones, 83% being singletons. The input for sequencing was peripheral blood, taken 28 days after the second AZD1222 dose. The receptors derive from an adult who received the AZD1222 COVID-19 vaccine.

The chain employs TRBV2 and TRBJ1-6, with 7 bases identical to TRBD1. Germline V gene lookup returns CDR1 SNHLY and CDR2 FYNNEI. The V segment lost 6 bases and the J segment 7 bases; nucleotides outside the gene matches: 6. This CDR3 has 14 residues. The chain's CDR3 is CASRGDSRNSPLHF. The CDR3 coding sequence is TGTGCCAGCAGGGGGGACAGTAGGAATTCACCCCTCCACTTT.

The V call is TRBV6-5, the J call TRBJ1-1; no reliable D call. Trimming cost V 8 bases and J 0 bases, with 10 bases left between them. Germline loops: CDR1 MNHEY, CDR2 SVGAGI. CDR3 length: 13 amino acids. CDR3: CASGGSLNTEAFF. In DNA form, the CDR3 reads TGTGCCAGCGGAGGCAGCCTGAACACTGAAGCTTTCTTT.

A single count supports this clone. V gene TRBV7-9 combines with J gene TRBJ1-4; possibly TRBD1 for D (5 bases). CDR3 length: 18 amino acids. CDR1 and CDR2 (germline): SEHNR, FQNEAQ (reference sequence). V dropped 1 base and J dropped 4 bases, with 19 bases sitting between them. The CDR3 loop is CASSLDFRQGALNEKLFF. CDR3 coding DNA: TGTGCCAGCAGCTTAGATTTTAGGCAGGGCGCCCTTAATGAAAAACTGTTTTTT.

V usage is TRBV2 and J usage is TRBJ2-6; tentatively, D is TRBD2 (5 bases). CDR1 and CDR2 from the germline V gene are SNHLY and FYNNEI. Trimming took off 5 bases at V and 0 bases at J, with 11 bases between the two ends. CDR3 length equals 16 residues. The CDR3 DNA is TGTGCCAGCAGTTTGGACGGAGGCTCTGGGGCCAACGTCCTGACTTTC. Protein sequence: CASSLDGGSGANVLTF. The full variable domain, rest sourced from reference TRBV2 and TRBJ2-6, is EPEVTQTPSHQVTQMGQEVILRCVPISNHLYFYWYRQILGQKVEFLVSFYNNEISEKSEIFDDQFSVERPDGSNFTLKIRSTKLEDSAMYFCASSLDGGSGANVLTFGAGSRLTVL.

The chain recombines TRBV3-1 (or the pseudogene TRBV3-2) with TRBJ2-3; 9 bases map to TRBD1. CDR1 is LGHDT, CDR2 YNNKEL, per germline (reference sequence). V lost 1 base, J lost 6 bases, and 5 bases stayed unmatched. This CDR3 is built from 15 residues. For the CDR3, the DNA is TGTGCCAGCAGCCAAGTAGGGACAGGGAAGGATACGCAGTATTTT. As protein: CASSQVGTGKDTQYF.

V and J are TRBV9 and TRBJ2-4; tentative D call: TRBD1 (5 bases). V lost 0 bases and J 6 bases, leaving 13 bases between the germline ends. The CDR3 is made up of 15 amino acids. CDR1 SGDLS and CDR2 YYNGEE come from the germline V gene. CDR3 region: CASSVGNPTANIQYF. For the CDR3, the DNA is TGTGCCAGCAGCGTAGGAAACCCGACAGCAAACATTCAGTACTTC.

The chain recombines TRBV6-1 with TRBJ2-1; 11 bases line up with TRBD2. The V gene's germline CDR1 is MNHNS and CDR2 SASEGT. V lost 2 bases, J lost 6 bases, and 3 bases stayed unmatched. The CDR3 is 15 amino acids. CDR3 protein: CASSETSGGLNEQFF. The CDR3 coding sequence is TGTGCCAGCAGTGAAACTAGCGGGGGCCTCAATGAGCAGTTCTTC.

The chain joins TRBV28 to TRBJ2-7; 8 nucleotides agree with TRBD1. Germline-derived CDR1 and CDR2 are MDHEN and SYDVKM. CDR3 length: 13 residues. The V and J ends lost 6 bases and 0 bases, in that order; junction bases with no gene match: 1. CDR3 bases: TGTGCCAGCAGAACAGGGGGCTCCTACGAGCAGTACTTC. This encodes CASRTGGSYEQYF.

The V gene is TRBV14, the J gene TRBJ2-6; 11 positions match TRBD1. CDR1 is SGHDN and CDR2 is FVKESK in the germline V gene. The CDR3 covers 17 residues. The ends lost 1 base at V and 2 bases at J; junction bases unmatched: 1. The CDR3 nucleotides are TGTGCCAGCAGCCAAGTGGGACAGGGGGCTGGGGCCAACGTCCTGACTTTC. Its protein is CASSQVGQGAGANVLTF.

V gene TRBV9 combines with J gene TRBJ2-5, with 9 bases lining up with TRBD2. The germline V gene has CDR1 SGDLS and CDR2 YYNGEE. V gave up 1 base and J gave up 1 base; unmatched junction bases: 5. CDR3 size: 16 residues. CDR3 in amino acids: CASSVQGGGAQETQYF. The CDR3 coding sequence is TGTGCCAGCAGCGTACAGGGCGGGGGGGCCCAAGAGACCCAGTACTTC.

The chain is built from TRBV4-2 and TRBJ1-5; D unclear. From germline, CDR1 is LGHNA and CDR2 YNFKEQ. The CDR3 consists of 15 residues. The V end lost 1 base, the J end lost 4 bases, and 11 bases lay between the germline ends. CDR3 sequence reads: CASSQGFPSNQPQHF. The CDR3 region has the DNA TGTGCCAGCAGCCAAGGGTTTCCCTCTAATCAGCCCCAGCATTTT.

The DNA for the CDR3 is TGCGCCAGCAGCTTGGAGTTGGGCGGGGGGACCTACGAGCAGTACTTC. The encoded protein is CASSLELGGGTYEQYF. This chain joins TRBV5-1 and TRBJ2-7, with 8 positions matching TRBD2. In germline, CDR1 is SGHRS, CDR2 YFSETQ. The V gene end was trimmed by 0 bases and the J gene end by 2 bases; junction bases not matched to a gene: 7. The CDR3 loop spans 16 amino acids. Supplemented by reference TRBV5-1 and TRBJ2-7, the full variable domain reads KAGVTQTPRYLIKTRGQQVTLSCSPISGHRSVSWYQQTPGQGLQFLFEYFSETQRNKGNFPGRFSGRQFSNSRSEMNVSTLELGDSALYLCASSLELGGGTYEQYFGPGTRLTVT.

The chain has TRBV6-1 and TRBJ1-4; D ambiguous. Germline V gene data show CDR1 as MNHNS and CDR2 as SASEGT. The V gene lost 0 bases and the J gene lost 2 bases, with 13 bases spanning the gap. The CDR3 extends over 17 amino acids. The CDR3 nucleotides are TGTGCCAGCAGTGAAGCGCGCCGGCCGGGCACTAATGAAAAACTGTTTTTT. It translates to CASSEARRPGTNEKLFF.

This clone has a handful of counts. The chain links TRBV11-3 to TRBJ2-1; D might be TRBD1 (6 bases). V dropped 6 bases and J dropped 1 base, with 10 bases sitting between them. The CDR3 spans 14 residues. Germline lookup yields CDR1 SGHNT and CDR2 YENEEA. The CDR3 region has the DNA TGTGCCAGCAGTTATAGGGGGTCCTACAATGAGCAGTTCTTC. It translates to CASSYRGSYNEQFF.

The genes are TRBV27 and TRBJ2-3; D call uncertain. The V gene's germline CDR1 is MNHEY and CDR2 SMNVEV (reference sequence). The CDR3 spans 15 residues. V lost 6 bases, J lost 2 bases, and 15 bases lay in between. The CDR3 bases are TGTGCCAGCAGATACAGAGTATATATCACAGATACGCAGTATTTT. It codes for CASRYRVYITDTQYF.